This T cell receptor beta chain was sequenced for a study of blood T cell repertoires in COVID-19 (dated by TCRdb to 2020 to 2021). Looking at the study overall: Collaborator samples came from the United States, Italy and Spain and covered acute and convalescent phases of COVID-19. The prospective study material was composed of cDNA or gDNA derived from T cells, B-cell-depleted T cells, or PBMCs. Deeply sampled blood TCRbeta repertoires from subjects exposed to, actively infected with, or recovered from COVID-19 were included in the dataset. The repertoires were released in a freely available public database meant as a resource for research on the immune response to SARS-CoV-2. The samples were drawn from two sources: the first 160 participants of the ongoing ImmuneRACE study, and 1,000 to 1,500 subjects contributed by 6 global collaborators. Sample metadata almost always included a de-identified subject ID, COVID-19 status, age in years and sex. Where available, HLA class I and class II types were taken from metadata supplied by the sample provider and were not determined by assay-based typing. Broad study findings and their caveats: Clinical and demographic metadata were provided uncurated, with the amount varying by source and participant.

The CDR3 goes from the cysteine to the phenylalanine over 17 residues. The sequence is cut down to CDR3 DNA, 51 bases in frame from base 1. V is shortened by 10 bases, J by 2 bases, and the region joining them spans 25 bases. The germline V gene gives CDR1 as ENHRY and CDR2 as SYGVKD. Another Seattle source contributed samples from volunteer blood donors who had recovered from COVID-19. Collaborating institutions collected whole blood in K2EDTA tubes following their own protocols. Collaborator samples were shipped for TCRbeta analysis as frozen whole blood, isolated PBMCs, or DNA extracted from either sample type. A word on this clone: Its antigen specificity is not known. No quality values exist for individual bases; no much larger clone is one base distant.

TCRbeta CDR3 regions were amplified from genomic DNA using the immunoSEQ Assay, a bias-controlled multiplex PCR. The original pipeline was this. Nucleated cell counts per sample were estimated from amplification of reference gene primers within the assay. Sequence reads were collapsed and filtered to measure the absolute abundance of every unique TCRbeta CDR3 rearrangement. For each sample, productive Simpson clonality was calculated as the square root of Simpson's diversity index across productive rearrangements. TCRdb's version of the immuneACCESS table is confined to in-frame rearrangements and falls short of the full clone set. An unresolved V gene accounts for under half of the shortfall where checked; the remainder is of unknown origin. Clone size and V and J calls were adopted from that table, with D and trimming inferred from the DNA. The sample yields about 240,000 clones; around 86% were counted once. Approximately 1.8% of the sample goes to the ten largest clones.

The receptor comes from a man aged 30 to 39 who had recovered from COVID-19. The sequence links TRBV10-3 to TRBJ2-3, with the identity of the D gene unclear. Sequenced material: peripheral blood. The DNA sequence is TGTGCCACGAAGAGCCTTGTTGACCCTACAGCCACAGATACGCAGTATTTT. It translates as CATKSLVDPTATDTQYF.